The clone carrying this T cell receptor (beta chain) occurred a few times. Some clones are missing from TCRdb's copy, which holds only in-frame ones; the method was immunoSEQ multiplex PCR. The sample lists about 480,000 clones, roughly 90% occurring once. The data derive from a study of blood T cell repertoires in COVID-19. Looking at the study overall: Acute and convalescent COVID-19 samples came from the United States, Italy and Spain.

The ends lost 1 base at V and 5 bases at J; junction bases unmatched: 7. CDR3 length: 16 amino acids. Germline-derived CDR1 and CDR2 are SGHVS and FQNEAQ. This clonotype was sampled from a woman in her 40s who had recovered from COVID-19. The chain couples TRBV7-8 to TRBJ1-5, with 8 positions matching TRBD1. The sample consisted of PBMCs or T cells enriched from blood (not recorded which). The CDR3 region has the DNA TGTGCCAGCAGCTTAGTGTACAGGGGGGTGGATCAGCCCCAGCATTTT. Amino acids: CASSLVYRGVDQPQHF.